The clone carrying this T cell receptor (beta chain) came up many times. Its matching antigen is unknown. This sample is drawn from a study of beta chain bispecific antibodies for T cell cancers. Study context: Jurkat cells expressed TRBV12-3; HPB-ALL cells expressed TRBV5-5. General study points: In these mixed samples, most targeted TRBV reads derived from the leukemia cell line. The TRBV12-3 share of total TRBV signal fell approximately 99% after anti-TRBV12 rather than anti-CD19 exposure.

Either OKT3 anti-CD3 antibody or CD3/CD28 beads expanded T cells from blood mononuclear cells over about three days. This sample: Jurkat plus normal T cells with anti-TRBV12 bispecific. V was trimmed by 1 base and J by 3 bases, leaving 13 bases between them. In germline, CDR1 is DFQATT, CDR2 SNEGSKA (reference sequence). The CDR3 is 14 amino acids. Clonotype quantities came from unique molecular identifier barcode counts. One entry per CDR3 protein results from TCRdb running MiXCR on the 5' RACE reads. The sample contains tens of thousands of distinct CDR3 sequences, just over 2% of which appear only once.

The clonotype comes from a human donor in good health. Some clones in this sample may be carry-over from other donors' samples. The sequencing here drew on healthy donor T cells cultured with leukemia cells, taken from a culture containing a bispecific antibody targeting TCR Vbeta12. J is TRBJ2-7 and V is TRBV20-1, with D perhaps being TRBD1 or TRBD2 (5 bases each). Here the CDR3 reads CSARARDGSYEQYF. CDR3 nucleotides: TGCAGTGCTAGAGCGAGGGACGGAAGCTACGAGCAGTACTTC.